This TCR beta chain stems from a study of T cell responses to AZD1222 COVID-19 vaccine. Trimming removed 2 bases at V and 1 base at J, with 11 bases between. Looked up from germline, CDR1 is MNHEY and CDR2 is SVGAGI. This CDR3 region has 16 residues. Assay used: immunoSEQ multiplex PCR; TCRdb lists only in-frame clones, some missing. This table has about 120,000 clones, 88% appearing once. Sequencing used peripheral blood, obtained on day 0 of MenACWY control vaccination. This chain joins TRBV6-5 and TRBJ2-2, with D possibly TRBD1 on 5 matching bases. The receptor's source is an adult in good health. The DNA for the CDR3 is TGTGCCAGCAGTTACGGTTGGCAGGGGAACACCGGGGAGCTGTTTTTT. This codes for CASSYGWQGNTGELFF.